Described below is a single T cell receptor beta chain sequence and its context. The antigen is undetermined. Between the trimmed V and J ends, which lost 6 bases and 0 bases, there was a span of 6 bases. Germline CDR1 and CDR2: MDHEN and SYDVKM. The length of the CDR3 is 12 residues. Using immunoSEQ multiplex PCR, the repertoire was profiled, and TCRdb retains in-frame clones only, with some absent. The table lists 100,000 to 120,000 clones, 85% to 90% of them singletons. The data originate from a study of T cell responses to AZD1222 COVID-19 vaccine. General observations from the study: The sample set comprised mostly white British donors with more females, and clonal diversity was possibly underestimated. Researchers report vaccine-associated CD4 TCRs spanning spike, with dominance at 160-218 and 743-854. Close to half of spike-specific TCRs reportedly recognize unmutated variant regions.

The gene calls are TRBV28 and TRBJ2-7; no firm D call. The TCR originated in an adult in good health. This specimen consisted of peripheral blood, obtained on day 0 of AZD1222 vaccination. CDR3 coding DNA: TGTGCCAGCAGCCTAAGCTCCTACGAGCAGTACTTC. The encoded protein is CASSLSSYEQYF. The full variable domain, its missing parts supplied by reference TRBV28 and TRBJ2-7, is DVKVTQSSRYLVKRTGEKVFLECVQDMDHENMFWYRQDPGLGLRLIYFSYDVKMKEKGDIPEGYSVSREKKERFSLILESASTNQTSMYLCASSLSSYEQYFGPGTRLTVT.